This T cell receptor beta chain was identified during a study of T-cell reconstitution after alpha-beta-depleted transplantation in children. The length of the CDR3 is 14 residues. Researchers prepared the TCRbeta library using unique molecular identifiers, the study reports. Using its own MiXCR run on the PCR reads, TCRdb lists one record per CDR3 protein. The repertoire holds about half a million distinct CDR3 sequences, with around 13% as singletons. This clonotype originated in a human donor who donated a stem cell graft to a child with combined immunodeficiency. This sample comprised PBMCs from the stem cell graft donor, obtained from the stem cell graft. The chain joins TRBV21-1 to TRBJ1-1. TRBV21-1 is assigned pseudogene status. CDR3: CASSSLLGNTEAFF. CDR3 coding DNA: TGTGCCAGCTCCTCACTCCTAGGGAACACTGAAGCTTTCTTT.